The rows below give T cell receptor beta chains drawn from one sample of a study of shared clonotypes between healthy human individuals. TCRdb's copy holds only in-frame clones and misses some; the assay was immunoSEQ multiplex PCR. The table includes some 1 million clones, approximately 68% detected once. Sequencing was performed on memory CD4+ T cells sorted from blood. All receptors derive from a man aged 18-30 years in good health. Each CDR3 is given with its conserved first and last residue. Fields, in order: J gene, V gene, CDR3 protein.

j_call: TRBJ2-1; v_call: TRBV19; cdr3_aa: CASSMEGTSGFYNEQFF
j_call: TRBJ2-6; v_call: TRBV21-1; cdr3_aa: CASSKDGRPNVLTF
j_call: TRBJ1-5; v_call: TRBV2; cdr3_aa: CASSGDHNQPQHF
j_call: TRBJ1-2; v_call: TRBV7-9; cdr3_aa: CASSLAGTGNGYTF
j_call: TRBJ1-1; v_call: TRBV6-1; cdr3_aa: CASRSRTGPEAFF
j_call: TRBJ2-1; v_call: TRBV11-2; cdr3_aa: CASSPTRNEQFF
j_call: TRBJ1-3; v_call: TRBV19; cdr3_aa: CASSDSRGNTIYF
j_call: TRBJ1-1; v_call: TRBV6-1; cdr3_aa: CASSLGQGLNTEAFF
j_call: TRBJ2-5; v_call: TRBV11-2; cdr3_aa: CASSLGTSSQETQYF
j_call: TRBJ2-2; v_call: TRBV2; cdr3_aa: CASSVGGTGELFF
j_call: TRBJ1-6; v_call: TRBV6-1; cdr3_aa: CASRGGEYNSPLHF
j_call: TRBJ1-5; v_call: TRBV7-9; cdr3_aa: CASSETGSSNQPQHF
j_call: TRBJ1-1; v_call: TRBV5-1; cdr3_aa: CASSTPGGTEAFF
j_call: TRBJ2-6; v_call: TRBV4-1; cdr3_aa: CASSQEGPLTSGANVLTF
j_call: TRBJ2-7; v_call: TRBV5-1; cdr3_aa: CASKGTGGSYEQYF
j_call: TRBJ1-2; v_call: TRBV10-3; cdr3_aa: CAISGQGGGYTF
j_call: TRBJ2-7; v_call: TRBV30; cdr3_aa: CAWRKTEYEQYF
j_call: TRBJ2-5; v_call: TRBV12-5; cdr3_aa: CATNYLQGHQETQYF